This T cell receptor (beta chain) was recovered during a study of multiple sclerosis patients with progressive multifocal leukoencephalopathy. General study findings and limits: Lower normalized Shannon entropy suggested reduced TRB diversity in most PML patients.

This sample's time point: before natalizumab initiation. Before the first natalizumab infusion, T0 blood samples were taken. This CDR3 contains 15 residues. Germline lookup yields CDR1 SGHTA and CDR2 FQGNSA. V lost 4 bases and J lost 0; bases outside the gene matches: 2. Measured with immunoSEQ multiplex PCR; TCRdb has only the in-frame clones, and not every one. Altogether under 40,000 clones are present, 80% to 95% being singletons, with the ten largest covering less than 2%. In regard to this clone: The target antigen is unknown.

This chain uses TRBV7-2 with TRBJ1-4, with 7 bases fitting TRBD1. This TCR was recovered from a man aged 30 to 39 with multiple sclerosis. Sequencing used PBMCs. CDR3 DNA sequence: TGTGCCAGCAGCTGGGACAGTGCAACTAATGAAAAACTGTTTTTT. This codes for CASSWDSATNEKLFF.